What follows describes a single T cell receptor (beta chain). This sample was taken from a study of blood T cell repertoires in COVID-19. The table came from immunoSEQ multiplex PCR; TCRdb's copy has only in-frame clones and leaves some out. The repertoire consists of over 250,000 clones, with about 87% occurring once and the leading ten covering about 5.4%. Per germline, CDR1 MNHNS and CDR2 SASEGT. The J segment lost 5 bases and the V segment lost 1 base, leaving 7 bases of the junction unmatched. The CDR3 runs 17 residues. What was sequenced was PBMCs or T cells enriched from blood (not recorded which). The TCR originated in a woman under 40 who had recovered from COVID-19. The V gene is TRBV6-1, the J gene TRBJ2-1, with TRBD2 matching over 11 bases. The CDR3 sequence is CASSEGLAGNGHNEQFF. The CDR3 DNA reads TGTGCCAGCAGTGAAGGACTAGCGGGGAATGGCCACAATGAGCAGTTCTTC.